This entry lists 6 T cell receptor beta chains sequenced from one sample in a study of blood T cell repertoires in COVID-19. The table came from immunoSEQ multiplex PCR; TCRdb's copy has only in-frame clones and leaves some out. In the table there are roughly 100,000 clones, 84% of which are singletons. Sequencing input: peripheral blood. The source of these receptors is a man in his sixties with acute or convalescent COVID-19.

This clone occurred once. The chain couples TRBV18 to TRBJ2-7, with D tentatively TRBD1 (6 bases). CDR3 length: 14 residues. CDR1 and CDR2 (germline): KGHSH, LQKENI. With 6 bases removed from V and 4 bases from J, the gap between germline ends came to 16 bases. The CDR3 DNA reads as TGTGCCAGCTCCCCAACCAGGGGTCCATACGAGCAGTACGTC. As protein: CASSPTRGPYEQYV.

V gene TRBV2 combines with J gene TRBJ2-1; 7 nucleotides line up with TRBD1. The germline gives CDR1 SNHLY, CDR2 FYNNEI. The CDR3 is 17 amino acids. The V gene end was trimmed by 6 bases and the J gene end by 0 bases; junction bases not matched to a gene: 11. The CDR3 sequence: CASRGLTGAYSYNEQFF. CDR3 bases: TGTGCCAGCAGGGGCTTAACAGGGGCCTACTCCTACAATGAGCAGTTCTTC. The complete variable domain, with remaining parts taken from reference TRBV2 and TRBJ2-1, reads EPEVTQTPSHQVTQMGQEVILRCVPISNHLYFYWYRQILGQKVEFLVSFYNNEISEKSEIFDDQFSVERPDGSNFTLKIRSTKLEDSAMYFCASRGLTGAYSYNEQFFGPGTRLTVL.

In DNA, the CDR3 is TGTGCCAGCAGTGACCGGGGATCGAGGCTTGGCTACACCTTC. Protein product: CASSDRGSRLGYTF. The chain employs TRBV6-1 and TRBJ1-2, with no clear D. The CDR3 consists of 14 residues. The V gene's germline CDR1 is MNHNS and CDR2 SASEGT. Trimming cost V 3 bases and J 7 bases, with 15 bases left between them.

V usage is TRBV28 and J usage is TRBJ2-3; D possibly corresponds to TRBD1 (6 bases). This CDR3 is 13 amino acids long. Germline V gene lookup returns CDR1 MDHEN and CDR2 SYDVKM. V dropped 5 bases and J dropped 4 bases, with 10 bases sitting between them. The CDR3 DNA reads TGTGCCAGCAGTGTACAGGGCTCAGATACGCAGTATTTT. Protein product: CASSVQGSDTQYF.

The chain recombines TRBV18 with TRBJ2-2; TRBD1 might be the D (5 bases). The V gene's germline CDR1 is KGHSH and CDR2 LQKENI. V was clipped by 6 bases and J by 0 bases, with 14 bases between them. The CDR3 totals 16 residues. Written as DNA, the CDR3 is TGTGCCAGCTCTCCGTATTGGGGCGCGAACACCGGGGAGCTGTTTTTT. The encoded protein is CASSPYWGANTGELFF.

This chain connects TRBV5-4 to TRBJ2-7, with a weak D call TRBD2 (5 bases). CDR3 size: 15 residues. Germline CDR1 and CDR2: SGHNT and YYREEE (reference sequence). Deletions cut 0 bases from V and 1 base from J, with 11 bases between. The DNA of the CDR3 is TGTGCCAGCAGCTTGGGCCTAGCAGCTTCCTACGAGCAGTACTTC. As protein: CASSLGLAASYEQYF.